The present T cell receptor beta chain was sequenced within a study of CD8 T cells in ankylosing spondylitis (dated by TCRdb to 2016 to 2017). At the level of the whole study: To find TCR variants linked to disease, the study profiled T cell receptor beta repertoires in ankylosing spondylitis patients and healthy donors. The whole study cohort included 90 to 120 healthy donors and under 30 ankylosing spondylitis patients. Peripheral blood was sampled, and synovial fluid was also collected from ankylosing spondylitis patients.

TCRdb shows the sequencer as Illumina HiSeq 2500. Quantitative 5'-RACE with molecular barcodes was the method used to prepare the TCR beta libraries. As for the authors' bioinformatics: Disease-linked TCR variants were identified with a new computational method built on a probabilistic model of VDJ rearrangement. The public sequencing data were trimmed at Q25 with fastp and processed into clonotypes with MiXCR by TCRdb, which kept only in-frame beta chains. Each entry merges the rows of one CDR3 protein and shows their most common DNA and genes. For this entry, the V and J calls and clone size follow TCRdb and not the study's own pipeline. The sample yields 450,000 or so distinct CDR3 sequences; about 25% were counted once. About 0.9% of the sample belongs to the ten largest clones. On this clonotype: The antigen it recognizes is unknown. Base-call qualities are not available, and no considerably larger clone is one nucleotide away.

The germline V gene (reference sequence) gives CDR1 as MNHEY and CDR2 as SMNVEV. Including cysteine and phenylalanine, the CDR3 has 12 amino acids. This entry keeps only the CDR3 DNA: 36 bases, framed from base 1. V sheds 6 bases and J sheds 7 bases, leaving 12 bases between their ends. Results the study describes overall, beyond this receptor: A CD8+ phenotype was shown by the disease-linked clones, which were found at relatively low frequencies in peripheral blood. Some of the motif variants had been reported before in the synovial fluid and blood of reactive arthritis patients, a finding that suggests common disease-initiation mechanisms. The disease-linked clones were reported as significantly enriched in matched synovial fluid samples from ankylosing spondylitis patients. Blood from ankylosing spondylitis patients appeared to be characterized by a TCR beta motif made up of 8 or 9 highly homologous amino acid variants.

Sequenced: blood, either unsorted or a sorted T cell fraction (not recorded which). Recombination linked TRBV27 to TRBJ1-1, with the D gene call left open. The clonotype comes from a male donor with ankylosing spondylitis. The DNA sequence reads TGTGCCAGCAGGTTAGGGCAGAGTGAAGCTTTCTTT. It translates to CASRLGQSEAFF.